This TCR beta chain was found in a study of shared clonotypes between healthy human individuals (dated by TCRdb to 2018 to 2021). Some background on the complete study: The cohort comprised two women and a few men aged 18 to 49 years. For each donor, three plates each were used for CD4 naive and CD4 memory, two plates were used for CD8 naive, and one plate was used for CD8 memory. To estimate repertoire size and how much clonotype sharing occurs between individuals, the study deeply sequenced the blood TCR repertoires of roughly 5 healthy adults. To increase sequencing depth and limit assay-specific biases, TCR repertoire library preparation and sequencing were carried out by different laboratories using diverse techniques. Each donor's leukapheresis produced roughly between roughly 0.94 and 9.5 billion PBMCs.

Comment on this clone: Its target antigen remains unknown. Base qualities were left out, and no much larger clone turns up one base away.

Donors were healthy HIV-negative adults with no recently reported acute infections or vaccinations. Only Caucasian adults living in Nashville, Tennessee, USA were represented among the donors. Magnetic negative selection was used to enrich CD4+ T cells, after which naive cells were positively selected on CD45RA and the negative fraction became the memory subset. Blood was obtained by leukapheresis, after which PBMCs were separated by Ficoll-Histopaque density gradient centrifugation and cryopreserved in liquid nitrogen vapor phase. Purity and quantity of every magnetically sorted T cell population were checked by analytical flow cytometry. Genomic DNA was isolated from every sorted fraction and measured by UV absorbance on a Nanodrop 2000c. Using the deep immunoSEQ assay, multiplex PCR amplified TCR CDR3 regions from genomic DNA. Extracted genomic DNA from each cell subset was spread evenly across all wells of several immunoSEQ 96-well plates, with each plate serving as a replicate. For sorted subsets, 200 to 250 ng of genomic DNA, equivalent to 25,000 to 30,000 T cell genomes, went into each replicate PCR. Purified libraries were quantified with a Qubit 3.0 fluorometer, sized on a Bioanalyzer 2100, and re-quantified with the KAPA Library Quantification kit. Every immunoSEQ 96-well plate was sequenced on a dedicated single-read 150-cycle Illumina NextSeq 550 flow cell. In the paper's pipeline: Because the immunoSEQ output included only junctional sequences and no quality scores, the filtering could not be the same as the filtering used for full-length reads. Sequences were annotated with PyIR, a Python wrapper for IgBLAST v1.9, using IMGT germline references to assign V/J genes and CDR3. Reads were removed for weak V/J assignments (E-value above 1e-6), missing CDR3, stop codons, out-of-frame junctions, or ambiguous translated residues. V3J clonotypes were defined as sequences sharing an identical inferred V gene, J gene, and CDR3 amino acid sequence. To compute the percentage overlap between repertoires, the number of shared unique clonotypes was divided by the size of the smaller repertoire. Three approaches were used to assess repertoire richness: RTK rarefaction, the Chao1 estimator, and Recon v2.1 estimates of unobserved clonotypes. OLGA was used to compute generation probabilities for all TCRbeta clonotypes that the gDNA method yielded from a handful of donors. As stored in TCRdb, this immuneACCESS dataset retains in-frame rearrangements with V and J assigned. A fraction of the clones does not appear; measured against another copy, unresolved V genes explain less than half of the discrepancy, and the remainder lacks a known reason. V, J and clone size derive from that table, while D and trimming were established from the DNA sequence. The sample profile shows 2 million to 2.5 million clones; approximately 96% of them were found once. The ten most abundant clones make up around 0.13% of the sample.

The investigation overall reported the following: Because the study included a small number of donors, the genetic and exposure-history diversity represented was limited. Incomplete sequencing was indicated by rarefaction of sorted-subset datasets, despite the large sequencing depth. Across a handful of donors, around 5% of naive CD4, approximately 3.6% of naive CD8, about 2.3% of memory CD4, and 0.3% to 0.45% of memory CD8 clonotypes were shared. Pairwise subsampling indicated that sequencing depth was expected to affect the degree of clonotype sharing among donors. Naive subsets generally had larger estimated clonotype richness than memory subsets did. Compared with non-shared clonotypes, the clonotypes found in all four sorted-subset donors had higher generation probabilities. Only blood was sampled, and tissue TCR repertoires likely differ from those in blood.

The junction carries 9 bases between V and J, which are trimmed by 3 bases and 0 bases respectively. Looking up the germline V gene yields CDR1 ENHRY and CDR2 SYGVKD. Taken from cysteine to phenylalanine, the CDR3 has 14 residues. The kept DNA is CDR3 alone, 42 bases in frame from the first base. This TCR came from a man aged 18 to 29 in good health. The sequenced sample was naive CD4+ T cells sorted from blood. The cell subset or site label here, explained by the study, means: CD45RA+ positively selected. The V gene is TRBV10-3 and the J gene is TRBJ2-7, with no reliable assignment of the D segment. The CDR3 reads CAISESPSSYEQYF. The DNA sequence follows: TGTGCCATCAGTGAAAGTCCAAGCTCCTACGAGCAGTACTTC.